These 25 T cell receptor beta chains originate from one sample sequenced in a study of cytomegalovirus exposure and HLA in healthy donors. In the PCR, 60 Vbeta and 13 Jbeta primers were used. Generated by immunoSEQ multiplex PCR, the TCRdb table keeps only in-frame clones and is missing some. The data contain fewer than 250,000 clones, more than 75% of them singletons. Sequencing input: PBMCs. Receptors originate from a man in his forties in good health and CMV-seropositive.

V gene TRBV9 combines with J gene TRBJ2-3, with 10 bases that match TRBD2. The germline gives CDR1 SGDLS, CDR2 YYNGEE. This CDR3 comprises 17 residues. V lost 3 bases, J lost 3 bases, and 10 bases stayed unmatched. The CDR3, as DNA: TGTGCCAGCAGCGAGGGAGCGGGAGGGATTTCGACAGATACGCAGTATTTT. This codes for CASSEGAGGISTDTQYF.

This chain connects TRBV13 to TRBJ1-1, with D maybe TRBD1 (5 bases). V was trimmed by 5 bases and J by 1 base, leaving 14 bases between them. The CDR3 spans 15 residues. CDR1 PRHDT and CDR2 FYEKMQ come from the germline V gene (reference sequence). The CDR3 sequence is CASSPPGTGNTEAFF. For the CDR3, the DNA is TGTGCCAGCAGCCCCCCCGGGACTGGGAACACTGAAGCTTTCTTT. Full variable domain (outside the CDR3, taken from reference TRBV13 and TRBJ1-1): AAGVIQSPRHLIKEKRETATLKCYPIPRHDTVYWYQQGPGQDPQFLISFYEKMQSDKGSIPDRFSAQQFSDYHSELNMSSLELGDSALYFCASSPPGTGNTEAFFGQGTRLTVV.

The chain uses TRBV25-1 and TRBJ2-4; tentatively, D is TRBD2 (5 bases). This CDR3 comprises 17 residues. From germline, CDR1 is MGHDK and CDR2 SYGVNS. V lost 1 base to trimming and J lost 0 bases, with 13 bases between them. The CDR3 sequence is CASSELGAATAKNIQYF. For the CDR3, the DNA is TGTGCCAGCAGTGAATTGGGAGCAGCGACAGCCAAAAACATTCAGTACTTC.

This chain joins TRBV5-1 and TRBJ2-1; maybe TRBD2 (5 bases). V was pared by 2 bases and J by 5 bases, with 11 bases between. The CDR3 consists of 14 residues. The germline V gene encodes CDR1 SGHRS and CDR2 YFSETQ. The CDR3 nucleotides read TGCGCCAGCAGCTTAGCGATACTAGACAATGAGCAGTTCTTC. This encodes CASSLAILDNEQFF.

The chain is built from TRBV5-6 and TRBJ2-1, with D tentatively TRBD2 (5 bases). Looked up from germline, CDR1 is SGHDT and CDR2 is YYEEEE. Trimming stripped 7 bases from V and 9 bases from J, with 17 bases between. CDR3 length: 13 residues. The CDR3 loop reads CASVNGLNGEQFF. Here the CDR3 DNA reads TGTGCCAGCGTCAATGGACTGAACGGTGAGCAGTTCTTC.

On this clone: Germline is not matched at one junction end, which may reflect a read error. The CDR3 nucleotides read TGTGCCAGTAGTATGGGTGGGTTGTGGGAGCAGGTCTTT. It is translated as CASSMGGLWEQVF. The chain has TRBV19 and TRBJ1-1, with D hard to call. The germline V gene has CDR1 LNHDA and CDR2 SQIVND (reference sequence). There are 13 residues in the CDR3. The full variable domain, its missing parts supplied by reference TRBV19 and TRBJ1-1, is DGGITQSPKYLFRKEGQNVTLSCEQNLNHDAMYWYRQDPGQGLRLIYYSQIVNDFQKGDIAEGYSVSREKKESFPLTVTSAQKNPTAFYLCASSMGGLWEQVFGQGTRLTVV.

DNA of the CDR3: TGCGCCAGCAGCTCCCGACTAGCCGCAGATACGCAGTATTTT. It specifies CASSSRLAADTQYF. The chain carries TRBV5-1 and TRBJ2-3; 7 bases line up with TRBD2. V lost 3 bases and J lost 4; bases outside the gene matches: 5. The CDR3 totals 14 residues. The germline V gene has CDR1 SGHRS and CDR2 YFSETQ. The variable domain in full, with the rest retrieved from reference TRBV5-1 and TRBJ2-3, is KAGVTQTPRYLIKTRGQQVTLSCSPISGHRSVSWYQQTPGQGLQFLFEYFSETQRNKGNFPGRFSGRQFSNSRSEMNVSTLELGDSALYLCASSSRLAADTQYFGPGTRLTVL.

This rearrangement joins TRBV7-9 to TRBJ2-1; 7 nucleotides align to TRBD2. The V gene's germline CDR1 is SEHNR and CDR2 FQNEAQ (reference sequence). This CDR3 contains 13 residues. V lost 6 bases, J lost 8 bases, and 7 bases stayed unmatched. CDR3 DNA sequence: TGTGCCAGCAGGGAAGCGGGATCGGATGAGCAGTTCTTC. Translated: CASREAGSDEQFF.

The DNA for the CDR3 is TGTGCCAGCAGCTCCTTCACAGATACGCAGTATTTT. It translates to CASSSFTDTQYF. This rearrangement joins TRBV7-9 to TRBJ2-3; D ambiguous. The germline V gene encodes CDR1 SEHNR and CDR2 FQNEAQ (reference sequence). V was shortened by 4 bases and J by 2 bases, with 4 bases between the two germline ends. The CDR3 runs 12 residues.

The V gene is TRBV5-1, the J gene TRBJ2-5; 11 bases align to TRBD2. With 4 bases clipped from V and 1 base from J, the junction kept 6 bases outside the gene matches. Looked up from germline, CDR1 is SGHRS and CDR2 is YFSETQ. This CDR3 spans 16 amino acids. The CDR3 nucleotides are TGCGCCAGCAGCAAGGCCGGGACTAGCGGCCAAGAGACCCAGTACTTC. Translating gives CASSKAGTSGQETQYF.

The CDR3 here is CASRYTGDRQPQHF. The CDR3 region has the DNA TGTGCCAGTAGATATACAGGGGACCGTCAGCCCCAGCATTTT. The chain has TRBV19 and TRBJ1-5; TRBD1 matches 7 bases. Germline CDR1 LNHDA, CDR2 SQIVND (reference sequence). With 6 bases clipped from V and 6 bases from J, the junction kept 8 bases outside the gene matches. This CDR3 is built from 14 residues.

The V and J genes are TRBV6-5 and TRBJ1-4, with 7 bases aligning to TRBD1. The junction had 5 bases not matched to a gene; V was cut back by 0 bases and J by 7 bases. Germline-derived CDR1 and CDR2 are MNHEY and SVGAGI. This CDR3 spans 15 amino acids. Written as DNA, the CDR3 is TGTGCCAGCAGTTACTCGCGACAGGGTTCTGAAAAACTGTTTTTT. Its translation: CASSYSRQGSEKLFF.

This chain connects TRBV9 to TRBJ2-7; TRBD2 matches at 8 bases. Germline CDR1 is SGDLS and CDR2 is YYNGEE. The CDR3 spans 16 residues. V shed 0 bases, J shed 7 bases, and the junction held 12 bases outside the gene matches. CDR3 in DNA: TGTGCCAGCAGCGTAGGAGGAAGCGGGAGTTACGGAGAGCAGTACTTC. Protein: CASSVGGSGSYGEQYF.

In its sample, this clone was seen once. Other DNA variants within this sample encode the same CDR3. The chain has TRBV19 and TRBJ2-5, with 14 bases matching TRBD2. Germline trimming cut 10 bases from V and 4 bases from J; bases unmatched to any gene: 5. The germline V gene encodes CDR1 LNHDA and CDR2 SQIVND (reference sequence). The CDR3 loop spans 14 amino acids. CDR3: CATRLAGGGETQYF. Here the CDR3 DNA reads TGTGCCACTCGACTAGCGGGAGGGGGAGAGACCCAGTACTTC. The complete variable domain, with remaining parts taken from reference TRBV19 and TRBJ2-5, reads DGGITQSPKYLFRKEGQNVTLSCEQNLNHDAMYWYRQDPGQGLRLIYYSQIVNDFQKGDIAEGYSVSREKKESFPLTVTSAQKNPTAFYLCATRLAGGGETQYFGPGTRLLVL.

The chain is built from TRBV19 and TRBJ1-1; TRBD1 might be the D (6 bases). The CDR3 extends over 14 amino acids. The germline CDR1 and CDR2 sequences are LNHDA and SQIVND (reference sequence). Trimming took 5 bases from V and 5 from J, leaving 15 bases between them. The CDR3 is CASSPQGRGTEAFF. In DNA, the CDR3 is TGTGCCAGTAGTCCACAGGGAAGGGGGACTGAAGCTTTCTTT.

The CDR3 is CASSFTLGARSYNEQFF. The CDR3 bases are TGTGCCAGCAGTTTCACCCTCGGAGCGAGATCCTACAATGAGCAGTTCTTC. The V gene is TRBV27, the J gene TRBJ2-1; no definite D call. Trimming cost V 3 bases and J 1 base, with 16 bases left between them. Germline V lookup: CDR1 MNHEY, CDR2 SMNVEV (reference sequence). This CDR3 region has 17 residues.

The chain has TRBV14 and TRBJ1-2; 7 bases align to TRBD1. The V and J ends lost 4 bases and 3 bases, in that order; junction bases with no gene match: 8. The CDR3 has 15 amino acids. Germline-derived CDR1 and CDR2 are SGHDN and FVKESK. The CDR3 loop is CASSLSGQIYYGYTF. The CDR3, as DNA: TGTGCCAGCAGCCTCTCGGGACAGATTTACTATGGCTACACCTTC.

The J gene is TRBJ1-5, the V gene TRBV18, with D perhaps matching TRBD1 (6 bases). The CDR3 has 15 residues. V was pared by 3 bases and J by 2 bases, with 11 bases between. Looked up from germline, CDR1 is KGHSH and CDR2 is LQKENI. The CDR3 here is CASSPSHRGNQPQHF. The CDR3 DNA reads TGTGCCAGCTCACCTTCTCACAGGGGCAATCAGCCCCAGCATTTT.

This clone appeared a few times. The J gene is TRBJ2-7, the V gene TRBV21-1; TRBD1, as called in the table, went unchecked against the DNA. TRBV21-1 corresponds to a pseudogene. The CDR3 length is 14 residues. DNA of the CDR3: TGTGCCAGCAGCGGACCCTTACAGGGCTACGAGCAGTACGTC. Translating it yields CASSGPLQGYEQYV.

The genes are TRBV11-3 and TRBJ1-1; D uncertain. Trimming shortened V by 5 bases and J by 7 bases, and 14 bases separated the two germline ends. Looked up from germline, CDR1 is SGHNT and CDR2 is YENEEA. This CDR3 region has 13 residues. The CDR3 region is CASSPDKLLEAFF. CDR3 sequence (DNA): TGTGCCAGCAGCCCCGACAAGCTTCTTGAAGCTTTCTTT.

CDR3: CASSEAGGDTQYF. CDR3 coding DNA: TGTGCCAGCAGCGAGGCCGGGGGAGATACGCAGTATTTT. The chain combines TRBV9 with TRBJ2-3; D may be TRBD2 (6 bases). This CDR3 spans 13 amino acids. Germline-derived CDR1 and CDR2 are SGDLS and YYNGEE. Trimming took off 3 bases at V and 5 bases at J, with 10 bases between the two ends. The full variable domain, its missing parts supplied by reference TRBV9 and TRBJ2-3, is DSGVTQTPKHLITATGQRVTLRCSPRSGDLSVYWYQQSLDQGLQFLIQYYNGEERAKGNILERFSAQQFPDLHSELNLSSLELGDSALYFCASSEAGGDTQYFGPGTRLTVL.

This clone was seen a handful of times. The genes are TRBV15 and TRBJ2-3; D may be TRBD2 (5 bases). Trimming removed 0 bases from V and 3 bases from J, with 13 bases in between. The germline CDR1 and CDR2 sequences are LNHNV and YYDKDF (reference sequence). This CDR3 has 16 amino acids. CDR3 sequence reads: CATSRDLGLATDTQYF. CDR3 sequence (DNA): TGTGCCACCAGCAGAGATCTAGGACTGGCGACAGATACGCAGTATTTT.

This chain joins TRBV5-4 and TRBJ2-3; D is ambiguous. Germline V lookup: CDR1 SGHNT, CDR2 YYREEE (reference sequence). CDR3 length: 16 amino acids. Between the trimmed V and J ends, which lost 0 bases and 2 bases, there was a span of 13 bases. CDR3 region: CASSLVQSSLTDTQYF. The CDR3 DNA is TGTGCCAGCAGCTTGGTGCAGTCCTCCCTCACAGATACGCAGTATTTT.

The chain couples TRBV5-1 to TRBJ1-1; D might be TRBD1 (5 bases). The V gene's germline CDR1 is SGHRS and CDR2 YFSETQ. Trimming cost V 0 bases and J 2 bases, with 11 bases left between them. The CDR3 runs 15 residues. CDR3 protein: CASSLVGGGNTEAFF. In DNA form, the CDR3 reads TGCGCCAGCAGCTTGGTGGGGGGAGGAAACACTGAAGCTTTCTTT. The full variable domain, completed using reference TRBV5-1 and TRBJ1-1, is KAGVTQTPRYLIKTRGQQVTLSCSPISGHRSVSWYQQTPGQGLQFLFEYFSETQRNKGNFPGRFSGRQFSNSRSEMNVSTLELGDSALYLCASSLVGGGNTEAFFGQGTRLTVV.

This chain uses TRBV14 with TRBJ1-2, with D unclear. V lost 6 bases, J lost 2 bases, and 10 bases lay in between. The CDR3 loop spans 13 amino acids. Germline values: CDR1 SGHDN, CDR2 FVKESK. CDR3: CASSPDGNYGYTF. As DNA, the CDR3 is TGTGCCAGCAGTCCTGACGGGAACTATGGCTACACCTTC.